These 10 T cell receptor beta chains were sequenced from one sample in a study of OX40 agonist ivuxolimab in advanced cancers. TCRdb's copy holds only in-frame clones and misses some; the assay was immunoSEQ multiplex PCR. Here the sample spans approximately 80,000 clones, roughly 94% being singletons. Sequenced material: CD4+ or CD8+ T cells sorted from blood, taken in a trial of the OX40 agonist ivuxolimab. Source of these receptors: an adult with an advanced solid tumor such as melanoma, head and neck, liver or kidney cancer.

The V gene is TRBV5-6, the J gene TRBJ1-2; D is unresolved. The germline CDR1 and CDR2 sequences are SGHDT and YYEEEE. The CDR3 is 17 residues long. The V and J ends lost 0 bases and 13 bases respectively, with 28 bases between them. The CDR3 protein is CASSLGLQVGPPPAPTF. Written as DNA, the CDR3 is TGTGCCAGCAGCTTGGGCCTTCAAGTAGGACCTCCCCCGGCGCCCACCTTC.

The CDR3 here is CASSSVAHEQYF. DNA of the CDR3: TGTGCCAGCAGCTCAGTGGCCCACGAGCAGTACTTC. The rearrangement links TRBV5-6 to TRBJ2-7, with D unresolved. The ends were cut back, 3 bases at V and 5 bases at J, with 9 bases in the middle. The CDR3 spans 12 residues. The germline V gene has CDR1 SGHDT and CDR2 YYEEEE.

This CDR3 reads CASRSEIASYEQYF. CDR3 sequence (DNA): TGTGCCAGCAGATCTGAGATAGCTTCCTACGAGCAGTACTTC. This chain links TRBV28 with TRBJ2-7; no firm D call. Germline lookup yields CDR1 MDHEN and CDR2 SYDVKM. The germline V and J ends were trimmed by 6 bases and 1 base, with 13 bases remaining between them. The CDR3 runs to 14 residues.

This clone was seen just once. The chain has TRBV19 and TRBJ1-1, with D possibly TRBD1 on 5 matching bases. The V end lost 1 base, the J end lost 2 bases, and 14 bases lay between the germline ends. The CDR3 loop spans 16 amino acids. Germline CDR1 and CDR2: LNHDA and SQIVND (reference sequence). The CDR3 loop is CASSIGGPSLNTEAFF. In nucleotides, the CDR3 is TGTGCCAGTAGTATAGGGGGCCCATCTTTAAACACTGAAGCTTTCTTT.

This clone showed up just a few times. The chain joins TRBV7-3 to TRBJ2-7, with D unresolved. Germline V gene sequence: CDR1 SGHTA, CDR2 FQGTGA. Trimming shortened V by 6 bases and J by 4 bases, and 19 bases separated the two germline ends. The length of the CDR3 is 15 residues. The CDR3 DNA is TGTGCCAGCAGGGTTTATGGATCCGTAAGTTACGAGCAGTACTTC. It codes for CASRVYGSVSYEQYF.

V usage is TRBV5-1 and J usage is TRBJ2-7; TRBD1 might be the D (6 bases). CDR3 length equals 13 residues. Germline V gene data show CDR1 as SGHRS and CDR2 as YFSETQ. V was pared by 0 bases and J by 4 bases, with 8 bases between. DNA for the CDR3: TGCGCCAGCAGCTTGGACAGGGATTACGAGCAGTACTTC. It encodes CASSLDRDYEQYF.

The chain has TRBV15 and TRBJ1-1, with TRBD1 identical over 7 bases. J gave up 3 bases and V 1 base, and 8 bases lay outside the gene matches. This CDR3 region has 16 residues. Germline assignment: CDR1 LNHNV and CDR2 YYDKDF (reference sequence). The chain's CDR3 is CATSRAREGADTEAFF. The CDR3 DNA reads TGTGCCACCAGCAGAGCTCGGGAGGGGGCGGACACTGAAGCTTTCTTT.

This chain joins TRBV4-1 and TRBJ1-2; maybe TRBD1 (5 bases). Germline V gene sequence: CDR1 MGHRA, CDR2 YSYEKL. The germline V and J ends were trimmed by 5 bases and 5 bases, with 21 bases remaining between them. CDR3 length: 16 amino acids. Written as DNA, the CDR3 is TGCGCCAGCAGCTTAATGAGAGGGGCCAGCCCTTATGGCTACACCTTC. It encodes CASSLMRGASPYGYTF.

The chain has TRBV4-1 and TRBJ1-5; possible D gene TRBD1, 6 bases. V shed 0 bases and J shed 7 bases, with 16 bases lying between them. This CDR3 region has 16 residues. The germline CDR1 and CDR2 sequences are MGHRA and YSYEKL. Here the CDR3 DNA reads TGCGCCAGCAGCCAAGATGTTGCAGTCACAGGGCAGCCCCAGCATTTT. Amino acid sequence: CASSQDVAVTGQPQHF.

The rearrangement joins TRBV7-9 to TRBJ2-1; D is unresolved. This CDR3 is 11 amino acids long. Per germline, CDR1 SEHNR and CDR2 FQNEAQ (reference sequence). The V end was cut by 0 bases, the J end by 9 bases, with 3 bases between. The CDR3 DNA follows: TGTGCCAGCAGCTTAGCCCCTGAGCAGTTCTTC. Translated, it gives CASSLAPEQFF.